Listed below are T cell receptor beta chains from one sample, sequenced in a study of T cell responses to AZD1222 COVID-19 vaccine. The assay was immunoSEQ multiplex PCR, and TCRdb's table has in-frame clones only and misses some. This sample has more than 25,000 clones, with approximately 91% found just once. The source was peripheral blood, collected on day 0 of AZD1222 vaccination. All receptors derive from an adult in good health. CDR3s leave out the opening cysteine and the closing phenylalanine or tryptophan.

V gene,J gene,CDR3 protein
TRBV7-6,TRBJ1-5,ASSLWGGVNQPQH
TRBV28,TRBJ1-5,ASTRGGNQPQH
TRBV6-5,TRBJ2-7,ASSYRGGEQY
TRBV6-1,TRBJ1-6,ASSELGRVGSPLH
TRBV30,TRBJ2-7,AWALMNEQY
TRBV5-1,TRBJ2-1,ASSLEGSAYEQF
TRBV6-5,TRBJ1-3,ASRAVGRADTIY
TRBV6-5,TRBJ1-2,ASSHQGRLYGYT
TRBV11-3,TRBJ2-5,ASSRLAEGETQY
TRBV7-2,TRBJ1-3,ASSLGMSSGNTIY
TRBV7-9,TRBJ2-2,ATFTGVANTGELF
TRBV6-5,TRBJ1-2,ASSYSSGQRT
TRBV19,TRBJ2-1,ASSIRDRGILTYNEQF
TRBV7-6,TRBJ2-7,ASSQGQGLSYEQY
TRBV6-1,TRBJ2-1,ASSELWGTTSSYNEQF
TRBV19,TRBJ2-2,ASRTREGYGELF
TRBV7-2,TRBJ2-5,ASSLRKLAGTGETQY
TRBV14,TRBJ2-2,ASSQGVTGELF
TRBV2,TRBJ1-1,ASSWGENTEAF
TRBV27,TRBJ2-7,ASSSRTGGYEQY
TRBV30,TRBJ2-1,AWSAFSSYNEQF
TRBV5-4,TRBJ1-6,ASSSPSGRGYNSPLH
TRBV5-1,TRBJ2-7,ASRPGALSYEQY
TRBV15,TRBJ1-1,ATSRGRAFKTEAF
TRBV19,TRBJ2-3,ASRRKGLRPDTQY
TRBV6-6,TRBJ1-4,ASSRTPGQGGEKLF
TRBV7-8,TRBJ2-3,ASSRQGFQADTQY
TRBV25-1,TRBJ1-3,ASSEGTGGNTIY
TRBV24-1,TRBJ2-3,ATSELPGDLAGAADTQY
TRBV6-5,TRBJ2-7,ASSRGPPYEQY
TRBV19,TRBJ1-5,ASKEVSSNQPQH
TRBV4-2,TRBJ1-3,ASSQASPGASGNTIY
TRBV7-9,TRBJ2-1,ASSLEGGVGKQF
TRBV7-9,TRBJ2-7,ASSPSLLTYEQY
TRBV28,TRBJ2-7,ASTAGRGSYEQY
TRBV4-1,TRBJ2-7,ASSQAPRQGGGRYEQY
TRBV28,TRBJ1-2,ASEAGGKRGYT
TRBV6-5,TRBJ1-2,ASSYKTGGVSGYT
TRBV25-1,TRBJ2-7,ASSEPGQRTYEQY
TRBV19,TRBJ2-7,ASSAGTYEQY
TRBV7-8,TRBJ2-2,ASRGSGNFGELF
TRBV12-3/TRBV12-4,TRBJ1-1,ASRTTGGEAF
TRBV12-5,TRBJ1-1,ASGKDIYTEAF
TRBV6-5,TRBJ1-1,ASSYGTARAEAF
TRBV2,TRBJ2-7,ASSVLGMTSYEQY
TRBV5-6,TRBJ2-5,ASSLVSARVETQY
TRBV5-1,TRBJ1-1,ASSSTLSGVVEAF
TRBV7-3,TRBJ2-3,ASSLTVDPTDTQY
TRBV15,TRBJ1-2,ATSRPGSGRYGYT
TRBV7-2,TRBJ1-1,ASSERGTEAF